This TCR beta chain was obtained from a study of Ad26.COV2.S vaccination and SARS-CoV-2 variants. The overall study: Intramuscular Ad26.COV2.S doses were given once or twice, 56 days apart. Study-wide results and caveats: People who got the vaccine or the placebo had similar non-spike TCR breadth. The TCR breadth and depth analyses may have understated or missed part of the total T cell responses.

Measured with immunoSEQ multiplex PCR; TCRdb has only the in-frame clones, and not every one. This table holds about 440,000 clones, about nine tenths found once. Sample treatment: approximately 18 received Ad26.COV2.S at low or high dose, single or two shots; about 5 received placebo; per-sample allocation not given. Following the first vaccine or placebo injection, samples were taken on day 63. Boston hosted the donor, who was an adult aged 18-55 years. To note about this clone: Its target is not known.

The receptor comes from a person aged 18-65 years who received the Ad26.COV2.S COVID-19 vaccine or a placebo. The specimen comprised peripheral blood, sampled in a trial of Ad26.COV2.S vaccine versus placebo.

CDR3 bases: TGCGCCAGCAGCCAAGATGACAGGGTTCGCAATGAGCAGTTCTTC. It is translated as CASSQDDRVRNEQFF. This chain joins TRBV4-1 and TRBJ2-1; TRBD1 agrees at 7 bases. Trimming cost V 0 bases and J 6 bases; bases outside gene matches: 5. Germline loops: CDR1 MGHRA, CDR2 YSYEKL. This CDR3 comprises 15 residues.